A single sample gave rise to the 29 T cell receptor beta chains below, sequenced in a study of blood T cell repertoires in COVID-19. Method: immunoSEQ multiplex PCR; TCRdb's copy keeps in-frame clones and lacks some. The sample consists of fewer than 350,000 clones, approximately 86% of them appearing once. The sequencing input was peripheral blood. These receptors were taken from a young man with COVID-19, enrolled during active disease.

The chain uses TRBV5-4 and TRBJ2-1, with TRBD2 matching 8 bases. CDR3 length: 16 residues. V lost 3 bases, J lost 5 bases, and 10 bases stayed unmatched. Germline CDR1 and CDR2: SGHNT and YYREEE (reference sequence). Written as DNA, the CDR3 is TGTGCCAGCAGCTGGGACTTTGCGGGGGGACACAATGAGCAGTTCTTC. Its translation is CASSWDFAGGHNEQFF.

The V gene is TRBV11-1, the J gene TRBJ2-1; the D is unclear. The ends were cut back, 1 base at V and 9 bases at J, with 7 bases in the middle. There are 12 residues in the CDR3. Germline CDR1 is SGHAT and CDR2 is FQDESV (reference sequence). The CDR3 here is CASSLGPGEQFF. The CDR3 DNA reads TGTGCCAGCAGCTTAGGTCCGGGTGAGCAGTTCTTC.

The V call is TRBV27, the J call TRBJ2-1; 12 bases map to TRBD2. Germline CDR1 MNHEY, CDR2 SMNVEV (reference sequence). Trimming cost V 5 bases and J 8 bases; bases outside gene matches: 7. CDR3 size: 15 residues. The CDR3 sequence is CASSPGTSGWDEQFF. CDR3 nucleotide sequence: TGTGCCAGCAGTCCCGGGACTAGCGGGTGGGATGAGCAGTTCTTC.

In DNA, the CDR3 is TGTGCCAGTAGTACCGGAGGTGAATACAATGAGCAGTTCTTC. Translating gives CASSTGGEYNEQFF. The rearrangement joins TRBV19 to TRBJ2-1; tentative D call: TRBD2 (5 bases). CDR3 length equals 14 residues. Trimming pared 4 bases from V and 4 bases from J, leaving 11 bases between. Germline assignment: CDR1 LNHDA and CDR2 SQIVND (reference sequence).

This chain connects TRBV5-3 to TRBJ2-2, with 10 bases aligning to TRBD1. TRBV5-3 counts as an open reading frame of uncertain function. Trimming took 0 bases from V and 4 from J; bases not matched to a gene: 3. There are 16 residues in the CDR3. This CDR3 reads CARSLERQGATGELFF. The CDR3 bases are TGTGCCAGAAGCTTGGAGAGACAGGGGGCCACCGGGGAGCTGTTTTTT.

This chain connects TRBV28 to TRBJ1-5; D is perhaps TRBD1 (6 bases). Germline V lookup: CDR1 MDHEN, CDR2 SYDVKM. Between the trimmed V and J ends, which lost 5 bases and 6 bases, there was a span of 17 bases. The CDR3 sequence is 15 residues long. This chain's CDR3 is CASSRVGRGSQPQHF. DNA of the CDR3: TGTGCCAGCAGTAGAGTGGGCAGGGGAAGTCAGCCCCAGCATTTT.

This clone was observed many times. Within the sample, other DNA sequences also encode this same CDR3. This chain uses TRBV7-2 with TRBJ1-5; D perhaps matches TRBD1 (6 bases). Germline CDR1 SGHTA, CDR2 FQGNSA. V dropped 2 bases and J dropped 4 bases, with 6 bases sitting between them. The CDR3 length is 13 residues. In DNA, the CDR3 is TGTGCCAGCAGCTTAAGGGGGAATCAGCCCCAGCATTTT. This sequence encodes CASSLRGNQPQHF.

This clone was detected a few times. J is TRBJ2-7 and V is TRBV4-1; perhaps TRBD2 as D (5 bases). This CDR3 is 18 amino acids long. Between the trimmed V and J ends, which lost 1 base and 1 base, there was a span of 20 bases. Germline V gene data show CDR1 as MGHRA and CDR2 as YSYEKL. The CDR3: CASSQAPLTSILSYEQYF. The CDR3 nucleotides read TGCGCCAGCAGCCAAGCACCCCTCACTAGTATTCTGTCCTACGAGCAGTACTTC.

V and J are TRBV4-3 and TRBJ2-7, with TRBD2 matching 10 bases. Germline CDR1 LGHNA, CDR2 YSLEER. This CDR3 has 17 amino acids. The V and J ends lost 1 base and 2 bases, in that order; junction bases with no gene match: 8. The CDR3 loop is CASSQGASGGLTYEQYF. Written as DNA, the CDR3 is TGCGCCAGCAGCCAAGGAGCTAGCGGGGGTCTCACCTACGAGCAGTACTTC.

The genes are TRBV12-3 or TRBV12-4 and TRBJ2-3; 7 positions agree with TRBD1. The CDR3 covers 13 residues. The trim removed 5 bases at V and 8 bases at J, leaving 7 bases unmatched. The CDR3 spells CASSHRGLGTQYF. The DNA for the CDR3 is TGTGCCAGCAGTCACAGGGGTCTGGGTACGCAGTATTTT.

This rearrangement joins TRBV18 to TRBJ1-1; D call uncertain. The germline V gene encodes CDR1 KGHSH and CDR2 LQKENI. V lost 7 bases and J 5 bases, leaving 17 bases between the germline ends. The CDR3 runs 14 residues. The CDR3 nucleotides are TGTGCCAGCTATTTAGGACTGGGAAGGACTGAAGCTTTCTTT. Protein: CASYLGLGRTEAFF. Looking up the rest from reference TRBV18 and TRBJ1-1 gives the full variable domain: NAGVMQNPRHLVRRRGQEARLRCSPMKGHSHVYWYRQLPEEGLKFMVYLQKENIIDESGMPKERFSAEFPKEGPSILRIQQVVRGDSAAYFCASYLGLGRTEAFFGQGTRLTVV.

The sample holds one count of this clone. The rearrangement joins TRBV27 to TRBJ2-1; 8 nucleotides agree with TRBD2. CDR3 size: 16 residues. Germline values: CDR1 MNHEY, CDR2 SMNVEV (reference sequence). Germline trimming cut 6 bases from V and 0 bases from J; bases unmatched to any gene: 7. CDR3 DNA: TGTGCCAGCAGGATAGCGGGAACTCTCTCCTACAATGAGCAGTTCTTC. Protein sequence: CASRIAGTLSYNEQFF.

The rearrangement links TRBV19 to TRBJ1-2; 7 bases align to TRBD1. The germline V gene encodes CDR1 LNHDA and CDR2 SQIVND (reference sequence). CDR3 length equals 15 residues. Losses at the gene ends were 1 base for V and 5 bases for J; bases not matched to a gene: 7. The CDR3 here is CASSIGTGLGYGYTF. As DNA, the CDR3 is TGTGCCAGTAGTATAGGGACAGGCCTTGGGTATGGCTACACCTTC.

DNA of the CDR3: TGTGCCAGCGGGGAGCACTATGGCTACACCTTC. It is translated as CASGEHYGYTF. The J gene is TRBJ1-2, the V gene TRBV19, with D uncertain. Germline CDR1 LNHDA, CDR2 SQIVND (reference sequence). The CDR3 totals 11 residues. The V gene lost 9 bases and the J gene lost 3 bases, with 8 bases spanning the gap.

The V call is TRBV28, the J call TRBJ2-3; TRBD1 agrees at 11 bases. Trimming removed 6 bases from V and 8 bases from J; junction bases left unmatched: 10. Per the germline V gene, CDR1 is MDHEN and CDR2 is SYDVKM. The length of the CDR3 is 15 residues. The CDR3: CASRPGTGGSATQYF. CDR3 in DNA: TGTGCCAGCAGACCCGGGACAGGGGGTTCGGCTACGCAGTATTTT.

The DNA for the CDR3 is TGCGCCAGCAGCCCCACAGGGGCGAACTACGAGCAGTACTTC. Translated, it gives CASSPTGANYEQYF. This rearrangement joins TRBV5-1 to TRBJ2-7; 7 positions agree with TRBD1. The CDR3 has 14 amino acids. Germline-derived CDR1 and CDR2 are SGHRS and YFSETQ. Trimming removed 4 bases from V and 3 bases from J; junction bases left unmatched: 7.

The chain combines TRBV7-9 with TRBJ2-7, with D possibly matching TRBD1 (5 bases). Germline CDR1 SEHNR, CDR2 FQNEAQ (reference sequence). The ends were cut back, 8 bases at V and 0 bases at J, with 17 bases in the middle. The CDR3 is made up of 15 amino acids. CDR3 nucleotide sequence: TGTGCCAGCTTGAACACAGGATATCCCTCCTACGAGCAGTACTTC. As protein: CASLNTGYPSYEQYF.

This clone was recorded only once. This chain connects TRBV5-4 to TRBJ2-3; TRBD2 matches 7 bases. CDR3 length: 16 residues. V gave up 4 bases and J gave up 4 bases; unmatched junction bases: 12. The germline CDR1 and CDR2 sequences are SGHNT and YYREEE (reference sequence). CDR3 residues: CASSPRAGAGADTQYF. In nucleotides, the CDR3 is TGTGCCAGCAGCCCCCGGGCGGGAGCTGGCGCAGATACGCAGTATTTT.

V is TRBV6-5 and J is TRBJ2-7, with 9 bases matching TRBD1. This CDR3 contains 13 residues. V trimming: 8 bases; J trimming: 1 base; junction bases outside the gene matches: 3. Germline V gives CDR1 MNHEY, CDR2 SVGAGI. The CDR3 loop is CASGQGMSYEQYF. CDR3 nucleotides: TGTGCCAGCGGACAGGGGATGTCCTACGAGCAGTACTTC.

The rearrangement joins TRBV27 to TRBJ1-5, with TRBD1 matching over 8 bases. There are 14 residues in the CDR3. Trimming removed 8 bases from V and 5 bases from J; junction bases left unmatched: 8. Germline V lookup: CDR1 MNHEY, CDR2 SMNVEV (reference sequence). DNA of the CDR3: TGTGCCAGCGCGGACAGGGATGGGGATCAGCCCCAGCATTTT. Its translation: CASADRDGDQPQHF.

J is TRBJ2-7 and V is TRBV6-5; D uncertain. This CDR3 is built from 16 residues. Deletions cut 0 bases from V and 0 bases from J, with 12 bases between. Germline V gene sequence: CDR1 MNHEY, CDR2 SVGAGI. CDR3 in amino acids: CASSYSAGNPSYEQYF. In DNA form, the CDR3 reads TGTGCCAGCAGTTACTCCGCAGGCAATCCCTCCTACGAGCAGTACTTC.

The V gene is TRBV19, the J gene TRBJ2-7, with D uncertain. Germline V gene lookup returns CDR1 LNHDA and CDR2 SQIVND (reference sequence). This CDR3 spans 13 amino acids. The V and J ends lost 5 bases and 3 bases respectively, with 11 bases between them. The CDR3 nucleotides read TGTGCCAGTAGTCCTGGCTCCTTCTACGAGCAGTACTTC. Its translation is CASSPGSFYEQYF.

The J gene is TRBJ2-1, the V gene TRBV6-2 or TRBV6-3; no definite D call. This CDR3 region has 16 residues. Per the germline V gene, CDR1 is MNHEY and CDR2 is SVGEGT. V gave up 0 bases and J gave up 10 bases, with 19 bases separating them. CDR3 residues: CASSYSPSIRLGEQFF. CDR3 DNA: TGTGCCAGCAGTTACTCTCCCAGTATTAGATTGGGCGAGCAGTTCTTC.

The CDR3 DNA reads as TGTGCCAGCAGCTTAGTACCCTCAGGGTTGCAAGAGACCCAGTACTTC. The encoded protein is CASSLVPSGLQETQYF. J is TRBJ2-5 and V is TRBV7-9; D is perhaps TRBD1 (5 bases). This CDR3 is 16 amino acids long. Trimming removed 1 base from V and 2 bases from J, with 14 bases in between. Germline V gene data show CDR1 as SEHNR and CDR2 as FQNEAQ (reference sequence). Using reference TRBV7-9 and TRBJ2-5 for the parts outside the CDR3, the full variable domain is DTGVSQNPRHKITKRGQNVTFRCDPISEHNRLYWYRQTLGQGPEFLTYFQNEAQLEKSRLLSDRFSAERPKGSFSTLEIQRTEQGDSAMYLCASSLVPSGLQETQYFGPGTRLLVL.

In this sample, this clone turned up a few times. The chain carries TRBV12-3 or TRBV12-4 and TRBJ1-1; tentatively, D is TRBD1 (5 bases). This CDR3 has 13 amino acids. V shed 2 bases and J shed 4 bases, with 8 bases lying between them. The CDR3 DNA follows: TGTGCCAGCAGTTTACAGGGAATCACTGAAGCTTTCTTT. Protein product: CASSLQGITEAFF.

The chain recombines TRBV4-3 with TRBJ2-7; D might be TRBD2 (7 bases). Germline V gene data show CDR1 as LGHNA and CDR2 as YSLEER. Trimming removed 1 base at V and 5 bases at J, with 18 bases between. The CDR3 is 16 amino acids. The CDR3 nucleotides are TGCGCCAGCAGCCAAGGGGGGGGCAGGCCTTTCCACGAGCAGTACTTC. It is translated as CASSQGGGRPFHEQYF.

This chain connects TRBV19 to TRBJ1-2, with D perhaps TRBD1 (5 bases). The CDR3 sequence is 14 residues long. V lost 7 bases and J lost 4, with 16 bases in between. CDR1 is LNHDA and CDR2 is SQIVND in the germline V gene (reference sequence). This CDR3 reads CASNFGRALYGYTF. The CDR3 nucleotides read TGTGCCAGTAATTTTGGCAGGGCGCTCTATGGCTACACCTTC.

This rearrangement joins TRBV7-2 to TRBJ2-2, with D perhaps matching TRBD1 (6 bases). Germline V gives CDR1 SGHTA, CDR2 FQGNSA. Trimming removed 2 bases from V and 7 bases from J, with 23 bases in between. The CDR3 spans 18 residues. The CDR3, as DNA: TGTGCCAGCAGCTTATCGAACAGGGAAGCCGCGTTGGGCGGGGAGCTGTTTTTT. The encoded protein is CASSLSNREAALGGELFF.

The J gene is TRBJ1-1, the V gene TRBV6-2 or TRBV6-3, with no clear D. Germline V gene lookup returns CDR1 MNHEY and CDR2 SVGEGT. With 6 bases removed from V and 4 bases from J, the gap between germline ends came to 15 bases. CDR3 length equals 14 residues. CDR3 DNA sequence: TGTGCCAGCAGCGACGGGGTTTGGGGCACTGAAGCTTTCTTT. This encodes CASSDGVWGTEAFF.